This TCR beta chain is from a study of blood T cell repertoires in COVID-19. The overall study: T cells, B-cell-depleted T cells, or PBMCs supplied cDNA or gDNA.

Original methodology: The assay estimated nucleated cells by amplifying reference gene primers. Sequencing used immunoSEQ multiplex PCR; TCRdb keeps in-frame clones, though not all of them. That table furnishes V, J and clone size, whereas the DNA furnished D and trimming. Of 40,000 to 50,000 clones listed, around nine tenths are singletons. The V gene's germline CDR1 is SGHVS and CDR2 FQNEAQ. Trimming stripped 5 bases from V and 5 bases from J, with 15 bases between. The CDR3 extends over 14 amino acids. The V gene is TRBV7-8, the J gene TRBJ2-5; tentative D call: TRBD1 (5 bases). The specimen was peripheral blood. This receptor was obtained from a man in his 70s with active COVID-19. CDR3 nucleotide sequence: TGTGCCAGCAGCAGCAGCAGGGTCGCCGAGACCCAGTACTTC. Translation: CASSSSRVAETQYF.